This T cell receptor beta chain was captured by sequencing in a study of T cell repertoires in cytomegalovirus infection. Study background: Public TCR beta signatures indicated both CMV infection and matching HLA type.

TCRdb re-derived calls from the reads in MiXCR, one entry per CDR3 protein. This sample has almost 550,000 distinct CDR3 sequences, with approximately 16% found just once. Study results and limitations: Individuals carrying CMV plus the relevant HLA were identified by cumulative frequency of public TCR beta families. The ex vivo response showed dominance by HLA-C-restricted CMV-specific TCR beta clonotypes.

In this sample, this clonotype turned up many times. Its matching antigen is unknown. The CDR3 loop spans 15 amino acids. Germline CDR1 reads MNHNY; CDR2 reads SVGAGI (reference sequence). The ends lost 6 bases at V and 5 bases at J; junction bases unmatched: 13. The sequencing input was CD8+ T cells from PBMCs. The source of this sequence is a human donor in good health (CMV status not recorded). Some clones in this sample may be carry-over from other donors' samples. The chain joins TRBV6-6 to TRBJ2-7; TRBD1 agrees at 7 bases. The CDR3 loop reads CASRHPEGAEDEQYF. The CDR3 DNA reads TGTGCCAGCAGGCACCCTGAGGGGGCAGAGGACGAGCAGTACTTC.